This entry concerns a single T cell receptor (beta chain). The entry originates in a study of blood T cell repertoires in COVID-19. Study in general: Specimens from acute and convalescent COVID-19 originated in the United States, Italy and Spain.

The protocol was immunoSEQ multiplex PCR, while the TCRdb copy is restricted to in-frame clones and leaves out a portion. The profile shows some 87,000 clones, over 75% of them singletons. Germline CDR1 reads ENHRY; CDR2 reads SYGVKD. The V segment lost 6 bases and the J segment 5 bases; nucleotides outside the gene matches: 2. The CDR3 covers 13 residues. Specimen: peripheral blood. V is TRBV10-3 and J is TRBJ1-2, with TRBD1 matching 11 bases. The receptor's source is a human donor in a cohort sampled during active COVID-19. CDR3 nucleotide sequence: TGTGCCATCAGAGGGACAGGGGGGTATGGCTACACCTTC. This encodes CAIRGTGGYGYTF.